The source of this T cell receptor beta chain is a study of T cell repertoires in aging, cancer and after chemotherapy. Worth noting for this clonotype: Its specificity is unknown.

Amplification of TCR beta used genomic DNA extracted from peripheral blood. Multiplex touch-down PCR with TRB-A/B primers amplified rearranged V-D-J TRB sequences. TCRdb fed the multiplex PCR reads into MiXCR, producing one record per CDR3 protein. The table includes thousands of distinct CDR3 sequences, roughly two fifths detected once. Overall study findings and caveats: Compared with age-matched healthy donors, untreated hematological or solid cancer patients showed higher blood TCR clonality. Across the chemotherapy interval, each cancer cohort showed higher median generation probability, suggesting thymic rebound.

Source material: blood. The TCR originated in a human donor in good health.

The CDR3 coding sequence is TGTGCCAGCAGTCACCGGGCGTACGAGCAGTACTTC. It codes for CASSHRAYEQYF. J is TRBJ2-7 and V is TRBV12-3 or TRBV12-4; no clear D. V dropped 5 bases and J dropped 4 bases, with 9 bases sitting between them. The CDR3 is made up of 12 amino acids.